Below, 14 T cell receptor beta chains from the same sample are listed, as sequenced in a study of T cells in Graves' hyperthyroidism and ophthalmopathy. Amplified TCR beta CDR3 regions derived from RNA transcripts. In the first-round RT-PCR of the TCR CDR3, the HTBI primer set was used. TCRdb reprocessed the multiplex PCR reads with MiXCR, giving one entry per CDR3 protein. The sample includes about 640,000 distinct CDR3 sequences, around 13% of them seen just once. What was sequenced was blood. The receptors derive from a woman in her forties or fifties with Graves' ophthalmopathy.

This clonotype was recorded at least ten times. The J gene is TRBJ2-7, the V gene TRBV20-1, with a possible D match to TRBD2 (5 bases). This CDR3 region has 14 residues. Per the germline V gene, CDR1 is DFQATT and CDR2 is SNEGSKA (reference sequence). V lost 2 bases, J lost 3 bases, and 14 bases lay in between. DNA for the CDR3: TGCAGTGCTAGAAACGTCGAGAGGGTCTACGAGCAGTACTTC. It yields the protein CSARNVERVYEQYF.

This clonotype appeared a single time. This chain uses TRBV11-2 with TRBJ2-2; D unclear. Per the germline V gene, CDR1 is SGHAT and CDR2 is FQNNGV. V was shortened by 0 bases and J by 3 bases, with 5 bases between the two germline ends. The CDR3 totals 14 residues. This chain's CDR3 is CASSLEGYTGELFF. Here the CDR3 DNA reads TGTGCCAGCAGCTTAGAAGGTTACACCGGGGAGCTGTTTTTT.

This clonotype turned up a few times. This chain links TRBV12-3 or TRBV12-4 with TRBJ2-5; D is unresolved. This CDR3 has 14 residues. Trimming stripped 6 bases from V and 1 base from J, with 12 bases between. In DNA, the CDR3 is TGTGCCAGCAGCCCCCCCGGGCCCCAAGAGACCCAGTACTTC. Its translation is CASSPPGPQETQYF.

The V gene is TRBV15, the J gene TRBJ1-5; D gene unclear. The V gene lost 0 bases and the J gene lost 6 bases, with 9 bases spanning the gap. This CDR3 has 14 residues. Germline loops: CDR1 LNHNV, CDR2 YYDKDF (reference sequence). The CDR3 DNA reads as TGTGCCACCAGCAGAGATAAAGACGGTCAGCCCCAGCATTTT. This translates into CATSRDKDGQPQHF.

The rearrangement links TRBV5-6 to TRBJ1-1, with TRBD1 matching 10 bases. V dropped 4 bases and J dropped 4; count of bases not matched to a gene: 7. Germline CDR1 and CDR2: SGHDT and YYEEEE. The CDR3 spans 15 residues. CDR3 protein: CASSVRDRGVTEAFF. As DNA, the CDR3 is TGTGCCAGCAGCGTCCGGGACAGGGGCGTCACTGAAGCTTTCTTT.

This clonotype was observed at least ten times. The chain has TRBV7-3 and TRBJ1-1; D uncertain. Trimming shortened V by 4 bases and J by 1 base, and 10 bases separated the two germline ends. The CDR3 loop spans 14 amino acids. Per the germline V gene, CDR1 is SGHTA and CDR2 is FQGTGA. The CDR3 nucleotides are TGTGCCAGCAGCTCAACCCGACAGAACACTGAAGCTTTCTTT. This translates into CASSSTRQNTEAFF.

This clonotype came up many times. Here the CDR3 reads CASSFSGSRVKNEQFF. The CDR3 nucleotides read TGTGCCAGCAGCTTTAGCGGGAGCAGAGTAAAAAATGAGCAGTTCTTC. The genes are TRBV11-3 and TRBJ2-1, with 9 bases aligning to TRBD2. This CDR3 comprises 16 residues. With V trimmed by 3 bases and J by 7 bases, 10 bases remained unmatched. Germline V lookup: CDR1 SGHNT, CDR2 YENEEA.

This clonotype has a count of ten or more. The chain is built from TRBV18 and TRBJ1-2; 9 bases are shared with TRBD1. The trim removed 1 base at V and 6 bases at J, leaving 6 bases unmatched. CDR3 length equals 15 residues. CDR1 is KGHSH and CDR2 is LQKENI in the germline V gene. The CDR3 reads CASSPQTGGLDGYTF. The CDR3 nucleotides read TGTGCCAGCTCACCACAGACAGGGGGTTTGGATGGCTACACCTTC.

There are a few counts of this clonotype. The rearrangement links TRBV13 to TRBJ2-7; no firm D call. In germline, CDR1 is PRHDT, CDR2 FYEKMQ (reference sequence). The CDR3 consists of 13 residues. The V and J ends lost 0 bases and 3 bases respectively, with 6 bases between them. The CDR3 region has the DNA TGTGCCAGCAGCTTAGGGTTTCTCTACGAGCAGTACTTC. The encoded protein is CASSLGFLYEQYF.

V usage is TRBV25-1 and J usage is TRBJ2-1; 14 bases are shared with TRBD2. Germline lookup yields CDR1 MGHDK and CDR2 SYGVNS. The CDR3 length is 17 residues. With V trimmed by 2 bases and J by 6 bases, 6 bases remained unmatched. CDR3: CASSEPSGTSGSNEQFF. DNA of the CDR3: TGTGCCAGCAGTGAACCCTCCGGGACTAGCGGGAGCAATGAGCAGTTCTTC.

This clonotype was recorded many times. The CDR3 DNA is TGTGCCAGCAGCCGAGGATCGGGAGGTACCGGGGAGCTGTTTTTT. It codes for CASSRGSGGTGELFF. The rearrangement links TRBV7-9 to TRBJ2-2, with 7 bases fitting TRBD2. V gave up 5 bases and J gave up 5 bases; unmatched junction bases: 8. CDR3 length equals 15 residues. Per the germline V gene, CDR1 is SEHNR and CDR2 is FQNEAQ (reference sequence).

This CDR3 reads CASSPPVTSGSDEQYF. In DNA form, the CDR3 reads TGTGCCAGCTCACCACCGGTAACTAGCGGGAGCGATGAGCAGTACTTC. This chain links TRBV18 with TRBJ2-7, with 11 bases identical to TRBD2. This CDR3 is built from 16 residues. The V and J ends lost 0 bases and 7 bases, in that order; junction bases with no gene match: 8. The germline CDR1 and CDR2 sequences are KGHSH and LQKENI.

This clonotype was seen repeatedly, ten times or more. This sequence joins TRBV20-1 and TRBJ2-7; perhaps D is TRBD1 or TRBD2 (5 bases each). V was clipped by 3 bases and J by 3 bases, with 9 bases between them. The CDR3 contains 12 residues. Germline-derived CDR1 and CDR2 are DFQATT and SNEGSKA (reference sequence). The CDR3, as DNA: TGCAGTGCTAGGGGGGATTTCTACGAGCAGTACTTC. This translates into CSARGDFYEQYF.

This clonotype has just a few counts. The gene calls are TRBV28 and TRBJ2-1; 8 bases fit TRBD2. The CDR3 totals 12 residues. CDR1 and CDR2 from the germline V gene are MDHEN and SYDVKM. The junction had 1 base not matched to a gene; V was cut back by 6 bases and J by 6 bases. The CDR3 DNA reads as TGTGCCAGCAGACTAGCGGCCAATGAGCAGTTCTTC. Translating gives CASRLAANEQFF.